The TCR beta chain under discussion was sequenced for a study of blood T cell repertoires in COVID-19 (dated by TCRdb to the early 2020s). Background on the whole study: Samples from collaborators originated in the United States, Italy and Spain and spanned both the acute and convalescent phases of COVID-19. Nearly every sample came with metadata listing a de-identified subject ID, COVID-19 status, age in years and sex. The prospective study material was composed of cDNA or gDNA derived from T cells, B-cell-depleted T cells, or PBMCs. Deeply sampled blood TCRbeta repertoires from subjects exposed to, actively infected with, or recovered from COVID-19 were included in the dataset. Where HLA class I and class II types were available, the types were taken from metadata supplied by the sample provider, not from assay-based typing. The samples were drawn from the first 160 participants of the ongoing ImmuneRACE study and from 1,254 subjects provided by 6 global collaborators. The repertoires were released in a freely available public database intended as a resource for research on the immune response to SARS-CoV-2. The research as a whole found: Clinical and demographic metadata were provided uncurated, with the amount varying by source and participant.

Enrolling through a virtual design, the prospective study's participants ranged in age from roughly 18 to 95 years and lived across more than 20 United States geographic areas. In the prospective study, cohorts were assigned on the basis of participant-reported clinical history obtained from a screening survey and a study questionnaire. Recovered participants in ImmuneRACE Cohort 3 were defined as having two consecutive negative NP/OP PCR tests, clearance from a healthcare professional, or resolution of symptoms. In the prospective study, mobile phlebotomists collected whole blood, serum and a nasopharyngeal or oropharyngeal swab from each participant. Over a roughly 2-month period, participants in the prospective study had the option of providing additional blood draws and questionnaires. Before DNA extraction, blood samples from the prospective study were shipped at room temperature or frozen.

On this clone itself: Its cognate antigen has yet to be identified. No base quality information exists; no much larger clone differs at one position.

From a lookup of the germline V gene, CDR1 and CDR2 are ENHRY and SYGVKD. The CDR3 sequence holds 14 residues, the cysteine and phenylalanine included. Only the CDR3 DNA stays, 42 bases, in frame from base 1. The trim is 0 bases for V and 3 bases for J, with a gap of 8 bases between the germline ends. TCRbeta CDR3 regions were amplified from genomic DNA by means of the immunoSEQ Assay, a bias-controlled multiplex PCR. The source study handled its data this way. Within the assay, amplification of reference gene primers was used to estimate how many nucleated cells each sample contained. To quantify the absolute abundance of each unique TCRbeta CDR3 rearrangement, sequence reads were collapsed and filtered. For each sample, productive Simpson clonality was calculated by taking the square root of Simpson's diversity index across productive rearrangements. TCRdb took over this immuneACCESS table, retaining in-frame rearrangements with V and J assigned. Such tables are incomplete; in checked studies, under half of the missing clones stem from an unresolved V gene, and the remainder is unexplained. V, J and clone size reflect that table, while D and trimming were determined from the DNA. This sample gives some 170,000 clones in total; 85% of them show up just once. Of the sample, under 8% is held by the ten largest clones.

In this chain, TRBV10-3 is recombined with TRBJ2-5, and TRBD1 may be the D gene, going by 5 matching bases. The source material was PBMCs or T cells enriched from blood (not recorded which). The receptor comes from a man between 35 and 55 years old who had recovered from COVID-19. CDR3 reads: CAISESAGKETQYF. The sequenced DNA is TGTGCCATCAGTGAGTCAGCAGGGAAAGAGACCCAGTACTTC.